A single sample is the source of the 28 T cell receptor beta chains below, sequenced in a study of blood T cell repertoires in COVID-19. Sequencing used immunoSEQ multiplex PCR; TCRdb keeps in-frame clones, though not all of them. Of some 95,000 clones listed, around nine tenths were seen once; the top ten hold 1.2%. Sequenced material: peripheral blood. These receptor sequences come from a man at least 80 years old with active or convalescent COVID-19.

This chain connects TRBV10-3 to TRBJ2-3; D possibly corresponds to TRBD2 (6 bases). Trimming took 2 bases from V and 4 from J, leaving 7 bases between them. There are 13 residues in the CDR3. Germline CDR1 ENHRY, CDR2 SYGVKD. CDR3 loop: CAISEPGADTQYF. In nucleotides, the CDR3 is TGTGCCATCAGTGAGCCGGGGGCAGATACGCAGTATTTT.

The rearrangement joins TRBV10-2 to TRBJ2-3, with 10 bases fitting TRBD2. The CDR3 length is 16 residues. CDR1 is WSHSY and CDR2 is SAAADI in the germline V gene. Trimming at V came to 6 bases and at J to 2 bases, leaving 8 bases not matched to a gene. DNA of the CDR3: TGCGCCAGCAGGTCGGGACTAGCGCGACTCACAGATACGCAGTATTTT. This gives the protein CASRSGLARLTDTQYF.

This clone was counted once. This chain links TRBV3-1 (or the pseudogene TRBV3-2) with TRBJ2-7; 7 nucleotides line up with TRBD2. CDR1 and CDR2 (germline): LGHDT, YNNKEL (reference sequence). V trimming: 4 bases; J trimming: 4 bases; junction bases outside the gene matches: 7. The CDR3 contains 14 residues. The CDR3 is CASSLFTSAYEQYF. CDR3 sequence (DNA): TGTGCCAGCAGCCTATTTACTAGCGCGTACGAGCAGTACTTC.

The chain combines TRBV12-3 or TRBV12-4 with TRBJ2-2, with unresolved D. The CDR3 loop spans 13 amino acids. Trimming left V 1 base short and J 7 bases short, with 7 bases between. This chain's CDR3 is CASSLGGGGELFF. The CDR3 bases are TGTGCCAGCAGTTTAGGAGGTGGCGGGGAGCTGTTTTTT.

This chain links TRBV9 with TRBJ2-7; D perhaps matches TRBD1 (5 bases). The CDR3 is 14 residues long. V was cut by 0 bases and J by 2 bases, with 9 bases left in between. CDR1 is SGDLS, CDR2 YYNGEE, per germline. The CDR3 bases are TGTGCCAGCAGCGTAGCACAGGCCGCCTACGAGCAGTACTTC. It specifies CASSVAQAAYEQYF.

A single count supports this clone. This sequence joins TRBV20-1 and TRBJ1-5; D gene unclear. The CDR3 is made up of 11 amino acids. Germline-derived CDR1 and CDR2 are DFQATT and SNEGSKA (reference sequence). The V end lost 2 bases, the J end lost 6 bases, and 5 bases lay between the germline ends. CDR3 loop: CSARFGQPQHF. For the CDR3, the DNA is TGCAGTGCTAGATTCGGTCAGCCCCAGCATTTT.

This CDR3 reads CASSLGQYLEAFF. CDR3 bases: TGTGCCAGCAGCTTGGGACAGTACCTTGAAGCTTTCTTT. V and J are TRBV11-2 and TRBJ1-1; TRBD1 aligns across 7 bases. The CDR3 runs 13 residues. Germline V CDR1 and CDR2: SGHAT, FQNNGV. V was clipped by 3 bases and J by 7 bases; unmatched bases: 5. Supplemented by reference TRBV11-2 and TRBJ1-1, the full variable domain reads EAGVAQSPRYKIIEKRQSVAFWCNPISGHATLYWYQQILGQGPKLLIQFQNNGVVDDSQLPKDRFSAERLKGVDSTLKIQPAKLEDSAVYLCASSLGQYLEAFFGQGTRLTVV.

The chain carries TRBV7-9 and TRBJ1-2; 11 bases line up with TRBD1. The CDR3 length is 14 residues. V lost 5 bases to trimming and J lost 5 bases; unmatched junction nucleotides: 4. Germline-derived CDR1 and CDR2 are SEHNR and FQNEAQ (reference sequence). CDR3 sequence (DNA): TGTGCCAGCAGCAGGGACAGGGGGGTTTATGGCTACACCTTC. Encoded protein: CASSRDRGVYGYTF.

This chain connects TRBV29-1 to TRBJ2-3; 12 bases are shared with TRBD2. Germline V gene lookup returns CDR1 SQVTM and CDR2 ANQGSEA. Germline trimming cut 4 bases from V and 0 bases from J; bases unmatched to any gene: 14. CDR3 length: 19 residues. This chain's CDR3 is CSVGALSSGRAISTDTQYF. The CDR3 DNA is TGCAGCGTTGGGGCACTCTCTAGCGGGAGGGCGATAAGCACAGATACGCAGTATTTT.

This chain links TRBV2 with TRBJ2-1; TRBD2 agrees at 9 bases. Germline-derived CDR1 and CDR2 are SNHLY and FYNNEI. The length of the CDR3 is 18 residues. Trimming took 0 bases from V and 0 from J; bases not matched to a gene: 6. The CDR3 sequence is CASSEALIAGVSYNEQFF. The CDR3 DNA reads TGTGCCAGCAGTGAAGCCTTGATAGCGGGAGTCTCCTACAATGAGCAGTTCTTC.

This chain uses TRBV12-5 with TRBJ1-6; 7 nucleotides match TRBD1. Trimming took 0 bases from V and 7 from J; bases not matched to a gene: 3. The CDR3 sequence is 15 residues long. Germline V gene sequence: CDR1 LGHNT, CDR2 FRNRAP. The CDR3 protein is CASGLVRGGNSPLHF. The CDR3 coding sequence is TGTGCTAGTGGTTTGGTACGAGGGGGCAATTCACCCCTCCACTTT.

This clone was picked up one time. This sequence joins TRBV6-2 or TRBV6-3 and TRBJ1-2; unclear D gene. The CDR3 contains 11 residues. With 2 bases removed from V and 7 bases from J, the gap between germline ends came to 5 bases. Germline assignment: CDR1 MNHEY and CDR2 SVGEGT. CDR3 loop: CASSYLSGYTF. The CDR3 DNA sequence: TGTGCCAGCAGTTACCTTTCTGGCTACACCTTC.

The gene calls are TRBV30 and TRBJ1-1; D perhaps matches TRBD1 (5 bases). The CDR3 is 14 residues long. The V end lost 0 bases, the J end lost 1 base, and 9 bases lay between the germline ends. Germline V gives CDR1 GTSNPN, CDR2 SVGIG (reference sequence). CDR3 in DNA: TGTGCCTGGAGTGTACGCGGGGGGAACACTGAAGCTTTCTTT. This translates into CAWSVRGGNTEAFF.

The rearrangement joins TRBV7-2 to TRBJ1-5; 7 nucleotides line up with TRBD1. Germline assignment: CDR1 SGHTA and CDR2 FQGNSA. The V and J ends lost 4 bases and 6 bases, in that order; junction bases with no gene match: 6. This CDR3 is built from 14 residues. In DNA form, the CDR3 reads TGTGCCAGCAGCTCCCGGACAGGTCCTCAGCCCCAGCATTTT. Protein sequence: CASSSRTGPQPQHF.

The chain joins TRBV9 to TRBJ2-5; 7 bases are shared with TRBD2. Germline CDR1 is SGDLS and CDR2 is YYNGEE. This CDR3 contains 15 residues. V gave up 3 bases and J gave up 3 bases; unmatched junction bases: 8. In nucleotides, the CDR3 is TGTGCCAGCAGCGCCTCGGGACTACAGAAAGAGACCCAGTACTTC. Translated: CASSASGLQKETQYF.

The chain has TRBV7-2 and TRBJ2-3; the D is unclear. Germline-derived CDR1 and CDR2 are SGHTA and FQGNSA. V dropped 4 bases and J dropped 1 base, with 9 bases sitting between them. The CDR3 runs 14 residues. This chain's CDR3 is CASSSYYRTDTQYF. CDR3 coding DNA: TGTGCCAGCAGCTCCTACTATCGCACAGATACGCAGTATTTT.

The rearrangement uses TRBV19 and TRBJ1-5; no clear D. The CDR3 sequence is 15 residues long. Trimming stripped 2 bases from V and 5 bases from J, with 13 bases between. CDR1 LNHDA and CDR2 SQIVND come from the germline V gene (reference sequence). The CDR3 protein is CASSILPGIDQPQHF. In DNA form, the CDR3 reads TGTGCCAGTAGTATATTACCGGGGATTGATCAGCCCCAGCATTTT. Filled out from reference TRBV19 and TRBJ1-5, the complete variable domain reads DGGITQSPKYLFRKEGQNVTLSCEQNLNHDAMYWYRQDPGQGLRLIYYSQIVNDFQKGDIAEGYSVSREKKESFPLTVTSAQKNPTAFYLCASSILPGIDQPQHFGDGTRLSIL.

This chain joins TRBV19 and TRBJ2-1; 12 bases agree with TRBD1. Germline CDR1 is LNHDA and CDR2 is SQIVND (reference sequence). With V trimmed by 4 bases and J by 4 bases, 14 bases remained unmatched. This CDR3 region has 19 residues. The CDR3 region has the DNA TGTGCCAGTAGTAATCCCGGGACAGGGGGCTGGGGTTTTTACAATGAGCAGTTCTTC. Translated, it gives CASSNPGTGGWGFYNEQFF.

The V call is TRBV4-2, the J call TRBJ1-3, with a weak D call TRBD1 (6 bases). The CDR3 spans 18 residues. Deletions cut 0 bases from V and 4 bases from J, with 19 bases between. CDR1 LGHNA and CDR2 YNFKEQ come from the germline V gene. The CDR3 spells CASSQDPFGGGPGNTIYF. Here the CDR3 DNA reads TGTGCCAGCAGCCAAGATCCTTTCGGGGGGGGGCCCGGAAACACCATATATTTT.

The chain is built from TRBV29-1 and TRBJ2-1; D possibly corresponds to TRBD2 (5 bases). The germline gives CDR1 SQVTM, CDR2 ANQGSEA. The CDR3 covers 14 residues. Trimming shortened V by 4 bases and J by 6 bases, and 16 bases separated the two germline ends. CDR3 nucleotide sequence: TGCAGCGTTGCGGAGCTAGCCGGCCGCAATGAGCAGTTCTTC. Translated, it gives CSVAELAGRNEQFF.

The chain employs TRBV5-8 and TRBJ1-2, with 9 positions matching TRBD1. Unmatched junction bases numbered 8, after V lost 2 bases and J lost 0 bases. The germline CDR1 and CDR2 sequences are SGHTS and YDEGEE. The CDR3 totals 17 residues. The CDR3 loop reads CASSLQPGQGSNYGYTF. The CDR3 region has the DNA TGTGCCAGCAGCTTACAACCGGGACAGGGTTCTAACTATGGCTACACCTTC.

The chain uses TRBV10-1 and TRBJ2-7, with 9 bases lining up with TRBD2. This CDR3 contains 15 residues. J lost 5 bases, V lost 7 bases, and 12 bases had no gene match. Looked up from germline, CDR1 is WNHNN and CDR2 is SYGVQD (reference sequence). As DNA, the CDR3 is TGCGCCAGCACCCCCCCCGCCGGGACTAGCAACGAGCAGTACTTC. Protein sequence: CASTPPAGTSNEQYF.

The rearrangement links TRBV5-1 to TRBJ2-5; weak D call: TRBD2 (5 bases). The V end was cut by 5 bases, the J end by 4 bases, with 18 bases between. This CDR3 has 15 amino acids. Germline lookup yields CDR1 SGHRS and CDR2 YFSETQ. CDR3 region: CASSSAGRSPETQYF. The CDR3 coding sequence is TGCGCCAGCAGTTCGGCGGGCCGCAGCCCAGAGACCCAGTACTTC. The full variable domain, in which reference TRBV5-1 and TRBJ2-5 provide the parts outside the CDR3, is KAGVTQTPRYLIKTRGQQVTLSCSPISGHRSVSWYQQTPGQGLQFLFEYFSETQRNKGNFPGRFSGRQFSNSRSEMNVSTLELGDSALYLCASSSAGRSPETQYFGPGTRLLVL.

The chain links TRBV11-2 to TRBJ1-1, with TRBD1 matching 7 bases. Germline CDR1 is SGHAT and CDR2 is FQNNGV. J gave up 5 bases and V 4 bases, and 10 bases lay outside the gene matches. This CDR3 region has 15 residues. CDR3 coding DNA: TGTGCCAGCAGCTCGACGGGAGGGGGCTGGACTGAAGCTTTCTTT. It yields the protein CASSSTGGGWTEAFF.

The chain joins TRBV3-1 (or the pseudogene TRBV3-2) to TRBJ1-5, with TRBD1 matching 10 bases. Trimming at V came to 0 bases and at J to 6 bases, leaving 17 bases not matched to a gene. The CDR3 is made up of 20 amino acids. Per germline, CDR1 LGHDT and CDR2 YNNKEL (reference sequence). The CDR3 coding sequence is TGTGCCAGCAGCCAAGATGCGACCGACAGGGGGCAGGATTGGGCTCAGCCCCAGCATTTT. It codes for CASSQDATDRGQDWAQPQHF.

The chain links TRBV7-2 to TRBJ2-7; TRBD1 matches 9 bases. Trimming removed 5 bases from V and 6 bases from J; junction bases left unmatched: 11. The CDR3 sequence is 15 residues long. Germline V gives CDR1 SGHTA, CDR2 FQGNSA. In DNA, the CDR3 is TGTGCCAGCAGCGCTACCGGGACAGGGATCCGCGAGCAGTACTTC. This translates into CASSATGTGIREQYF.

In its sample, this clone was seen a few times. The genes are TRBV5-1 and TRBJ2-1; 13 bases line up with TRBD2. The CDR3 extends over 16 amino acids. Per germline, CDR1 SGHRS and CDR2 YFSETQ. The J segment lost 5 bases and the V segment lost 7 bases, leaving 9 bases of the junction unmatched. In DNA, the CDR3 is TGCGCCAGCGGCCAACTAGCGGGAGGGGGTCACAATGAGCAGTTCTTC. Translating it yields CASGQLAGGGHNEQFF. Full variable domain (rest looked up from reference TRBV5-1 and TRBJ2-1): KAGVTQTPRYLIKTRGQQVTLSCSPISGHRSVSWYQQTPGQGLQFLFEYFSETQRNKGNFPGRFSGRQFSNSRSEMNVSTLELGDSALYLCASGQLAGGGHNEQFFGPGTRLTVL.

The rearrangement uses TRBV18 and TRBJ1-1; no clear D gene. V lost 3 bases and J 1 base, leaving 6 bases between the germline ends. CDR1 KGHSH and CDR2 LQKENI come from the germline V gene. This CDR3 is 13 amino acids long. The CDR3 bases are TGTGCCAGCTCACCGGGCAAGAACACTGAAGCTTTCTTT. Protein sequence: CASSPGKNTEAFF.